A single TCR beta chain is shown here with its context. Between the trimmed V and J ends, which lost 0 bases and 3 bases, there was a span of 8 bases. This CDR3 comprises 14 residues. From germline, CDR1 is SGHRS and CDR2 YFSETQ. This record belongs to a study of beta chain features in type 1 diabetes. What was sequenced were expressed TCRB transcripts, since all of the isolated RNA had been reverse transcribed. Assay used: immunoSEQ multiplex PCR; TCRdb lists only in-frame clones, some missing. The sample holds about 370,000 clones; about 14% are singletons and the top ten take roughly 0.019%. Based on CD45RO/CCR7/CD25/CD127/CD95/CD27, CD4+ regulatory, stem cell-like memory, naive and central memory cells were sorted. All sorted populations exceeded 95% purity.

The chain employs TRBV5-1 and TRBJ2-3; D is possibly TRBD2 (6 bases). Source material: naive CD4+ T cells from blood. The sequence was obtained from a woman aged 18 to 35 in good health. The CDR3 protein is CASSLVSGTDTQYF. The CDR3 DNA sequence: TGCGCCAGCAGCTTGGTAAGCGGGACAGATACGCAGTATTTT.